A single sample is the source of the 11 T cell receptor beta chains below, sequenced in a study of blood T cell repertoires in COVID-19. TCRdb's table, derived via immunoSEQ multiplex PCR, lists solely in-frame clones and lacks some. Of roughly 24,000 clones listed, 70% to 90% are singletons. The sequenced sample was peripheral blood. Every receptor here comes from an older man with COVID-19, enrolled during active disease.

The chain links TRBV7-2 to TRBJ1-1; D is unclear. Trimming stripped 5 bases from V and 8 bases from J, with 9 bases between. The germline CDR1 and CDR2 sequences are SGHTA and FQGNSA. This CDR3 is built from 11 residues. The CDR3 bases are TGTGCCAGCAGCCCCCTGGAGGAAGCTTTCTTT. Translation gives CASSPLEEAFF.

V usage is TRBV7-9 and J usage is TRBJ1-1, with a possible D match to TRBD1 (5 bases). Germline CDR1 is SEHNR and CDR2 is FQNEAQ (reference sequence). The CDR3 loop spans 13 amino acids. Trimming shortened V by 6 bases and J by 0 bases, and 8 bases separated the two germline ends. The CDR3 bases are TGTGCCAGCAGGTCGGGGGTGAACACTGAAGCTTTCTTT. Its protein is CASRSGVNTEAFF. Full variable domain (remainder filled in from reference TRBV7-9 and TRBJ1-1): DTGVSQNPRHKITKRGQNVTFRCDPISEHNRLYWYRQTLGQGPEFLTYFQNEAQLEKSRLLSDRFSAERPKGSFSTLEIQRTEQGDSAMYLCASRSGVNTEAFFGQGTRLTVV.

This clone has only a few counts. The J gene is TRBJ1-6, the V gene TRBV7-9; D possibly corresponds to TRBD1 (5 bases). The V end was cut by 5 bases, the J end by 9 bases, with 17 bases between. Germline CDR1 SEHNR, CDR2 FQNEAQ (reference sequence). The CDR3 extends over 15 amino acids. CDR3 sequence (DNA): TGTGCCAGCAGCCCGGGACTCCCGGGGACTTCACCCCTCCACTTT. Amino acid sequence: CASSPGLPGTSPLHF.

The J gene is TRBJ2-7, the V gene TRBV4-1, with D tentatively TRBD1 (5 bases). Trimming stripped 3 bases from V and 1 base from J, with 7 bases between. Germline assignment: CDR1 MGHRA and CDR2 YSYEKL. The CDR3 sequence is 13 residues long. The CDR3 DNA sequence: TGCGCCAGCAGCCAGGGGCCGTCCTACGAGCAGTACTTC. Protein product: CASSQGPSYEQYF.

The genes are TRBV10-2 and TRBJ1-4; TRBD1 matches at 9 bases. This CDR3 comprises 12 residues. V lost 8 bases and J lost 8; bases outside the gene matches: 3. Germline CDR1 WSHSY, CDR2 SAAADI. The CDR3 coding sequence is TGCGCCAGCGGAGGGACAGGGGAAAAACTGTTTTTT. Protein product: CASGGTGEKLFF.

This chain links TRBV20-1 with TRBJ2-5; unclear D gene. The V end lost 5 bases, the J end lost 5 bases, and 9 bases lay between the germline ends. This CDR3 contains 11 residues. CDR1 DFQATT and CDR2 SNEGSKA come from the germline V gene (reference sequence). The CDR3 protein is CSAFLRETQYF. Written as DNA, the CDR3 is TGCAGTGCTTTTCTTCGGGAGACCCAGTACTTC.

On this clone: At one end, the junction sequence differs from germline, possibly due to a read error. The chain recombines TRBV2 with TRBJ2-1; a possible D gene is TRBD2 (5 bases). Germline V gene lookup returns CDR1 SNHLY and CDR2 FYNNEI. This CDR3 has 16 amino acids. CDR3 protein: CASSSLRTSPYNEHIF. The CDR3 nucleotides read TGTGCCAGCAGTTCTCTCCGGACTTCGCCCTACAATGAGCATATCTTC.

The CDR3 DNA sequence: TGTGCCAGCAGCTTAGGGGGGGGCGTCTACGAGCAGTACTTC. Its translation is CASSLGGGVYEQYF. The chain is built from TRBV11-2 and TRBJ2-7; a possible D gene is TRBD2 (7 bases). The V gene's germline CDR1 is SGHAT and CDR2 FQNNGV. V was clipped by 1 base and J by 3 bases, with 10 bases between them. The length of the CDR3 is 14 residues.

This chain links TRBV6-5 with TRBJ2-3; 8 bases map to TRBD1. The J segment lost 0 bases and the V segment lost 4 bases, leaving 6 bases of the junction unmatched. CDR1 and CDR2 from the germline V gene are MNHEY and SVGAGI. This CDR3 region has 16 residues. The CDR3 sequence is CASSLRQGTSTDTQYF. The CDR3 DNA is TGTGCCAGCAGTTTACGACAGGGGACTAGCACAGATACGCAGTATTTT.

The chain joins TRBV5-1 to TRBJ2-7, with 14 bases identical to TRBD2. Germline CDR1 is SGHRS and CDR2 is YFSETQ. V lost 4 bases, J lost 6 bases, and 21 bases stayed unmatched. This CDR3 has 20 residues. The CDR3 loop is CASSVPTGQRLAGGSGEQYF. CDR3 DNA: TGCGCCAGCAGCGTACCCACTGGACAGCGACTAGCGGGGGGGTCGGGCGAGCAGTACTTC. Drawing the rest from reference TRBV5-1 and TRBJ2-7, the complete variable domain is KAGVTQTPRYLIKTRGQQVTLSCSPISGHRSVSWYQQTPGQGLQFLFEYFSETQRNKGNFPGRFSGRQFSNSRSEMNVSTLELGDSALYLCASSVPTGQRLAGGSGEQYFGPGTRLTVT.

The genes are TRBV14 and TRBJ2-5, with 13 nucleotides matching TRBD2. Per germline, CDR1 SGHDN and CDR2 FVKESK. This CDR3 contains 16 residues. Trimming removed 4 bases from V and 4 bases from J; junction bases left unmatched: 6. Here the CDR3 DNA reads TGTGCCAGCAGCCGGACTAGCGGGAGTCGGTCAGAGACCCAGTACTTC. Protein: CASSRTSGSRSETQYF.